Described below is a single T cell receptor beta chain sequence and its context. This entry comes from a study of blood T cell repertoires in COVID-19. The data were produced by immunoSEQ multiplex PCR, yet TCRdb's version contains in-frame clones alone and is incomplete. This table holds about 320,000 clones, around nine tenths found once. The sequence was collected from a woman aged 25 to 39 who had been exposed to COVID-19. The material sequenced was PBMCs or T cells enriched from blood (not recorded which).

CDR3 sequence: CASSSDRVIYGYTF. The CDR3, as DNA: TGTGCCAGCAGCTCGGACAGGGTCATCTATGGCTACACCTTC. The chain has TRBV2 and TRBJ1-2; 8 nucleotides agree with TRBD1. Looked up from germline, CDR1 is SNHLY and CDR2 is FYNNEI. The CDR3 runs to 14 residues. V lost 6 bases to trimming and J lost 4 bases; unmatched junction nucleotides: 7.